Presented here are 7 T cell receptor beta chains from one specimen sequenced in a study of T cell responses to AZD1222 COVID-19 vaccine. Here immunoSEQ multiplex PCR was the method, and the copy in TCRdb shows in-frame clones only, minus some. The sample carries approximately 90,000 clones, about nine tenths recorded once. The material sequenced was peripheral blood, taken on day 0 of AZD1222 vaccination. The source is an adult in good health.

The gene calls are TRBV6-5 and TRBJ1-1; perhaps TRBD1 as D (5 bases). The germline V gene encodes CDR1 MNHEY and CDR2 SVGAGI. The CDR3 covers 14 residues. V lost 0 bases and J lost 4, with 9 bases in between. The CDR3 sequence is CASSYSGGTTEAFF. CDR3 coding DNA: TGTGCCAGCAGTTACTCGGGGGGGACCACTGAAGCTTTCTTT.

The J gene is TRBJ2-1, the V gene TRBV27, with 12 bases matching TRBD2. This CDR3 is built from 16 residues. The germline V gene has CDR1 MNHEY and CDR2 SMNVEV (reference sequence). After removal of 7 bases from V and 6 bases from J, the junction contained 10 bases not matched to a gene. In DNA form, the CDR3 reads TGTGCCAGCATGAGAACTAGCGGGGGGCGCTCCAATGAGCAGTTCTTC. This sequence encodes CASMRTSGGRSNEQFF.

J is TRBJ1-5 and V is TRBV27; D gene ambiguous. Germline V gene lookup returns CDR1 MNHEY and CDR2 SMNVEV (reference sequence). The ends were cut back, 4 bases at V and 3 bases at J, with 10 bases in the middle. This CDR3 has 14 residues. CDR3 bases: TGTGCCAGCAGTTCCACAGTTCCCAATCAGCCCCAGCATTTT. Translating it yields CASSSTVPNQPQHF.

The chain employs TRBV30 and TRBJ1-6; D is possibly TRBD1 (6 bases). The V end was cut by 3 bases, the J end by 2 bases, with 11 bases between. Germline V gene sequence: CDR1 GTSNPN, CDR2 SVGIG (reference sequence). This CDR3 is 15 amino acids long. The CDR3 DNA follows: TGTGCCTGGAGCGCCACAGGGACCTATAATTCACCCCTCCACTTT. Protein: CAWSATGTYNSPLHF.

V is TRBV5-4 and J is TRBJ2-3; 7 bases fit TRBD2. Germline V gene lookup returns CDR1 SGHNT and CDR2 YYREEE (reference sequence). V shed 5 bases and J 0 bases; nucleotides not matched to a gene: 6. CDR3 length equals 15 residues. The CDR3 DNA reads as TGTGCCAGCAGTCCTGATAGCGGGAGCACAGATACGCAGTATTTT. It yields the protein CASSPDSGSTDTQYF.

V and J are TRBV7-2 and TRBJ2-2, with 13 bases matching TRBD2. The CDR3 spans 18 residues. V lost 2 bases to trimming and J lost 8 bases; unmatched junction nucleotides: 11. CDR1 and CDR2 (germline): SGHTA, FQGNSA. The chain's CDR3 is CASSLPGLAGAPKGELFF. In nucleotides, the CDR3 is TGTGCCAGCAGCTTACCCGGACTAGCGGGGGCGCCGAAAGGGGAGCTGTTTTTT.

The chain employs TRBV19 and TRBJ2-7, with TRBD1 matching over 9 bases. Per the germline V gene, CDR1 is LNHDA and CDR2 is SQIVND (reference sequence). Trimming removed 3 bases from V and 5 bases from J; junction bases left unmatched: 8. The CDR3 has 15 amino acids. CDR3 amino acids: CASSIFLGQGHEQYF. For the CDR3, the DNA is TGTGCCAGTAGTATCTTTCTGGGACAGGGCCACGAGCAGTACTTC.